Listed below are T cell receptor beta chains from one sample, sequenced in a study of radiotherapy plus CTLA-4 blockade in lung cancer. Measured with immunoSEQ multiplex PCR; TCRdb has only the in-frame clones, and not every one. This sample has approximately 40,000 clones; 65% to 90% occur once, and the top ten carry about 20%. The material was peripheral blood, obtained from a patient treated with radiotherapy plus ipilimumab. These receptors were collected from a human donor with non-small cell lung cancer whose response to radiotherapy plus ipilimumab could not be evaluated. Each CDR3 is given with its conserved first and last residue. A D gene is named only where the DNA matches it firmly. Clone size is shown for a subset of rows, as once, few, many or a class of expanded clone.

CASSSRQGSNEQFF	TGTGCCAGCAGCTCAAGACAGGGAAGTAATGAGCAGTTCTTC	NA	TRBV7-8	TRBJ2-1	TRBD1
CASSLTLRRQGVLEQYF	TGTGCCAGCAGCTTAACCCTCCGGAGACAGGGGGTGCTGGAGCAGTACTTC	NA	TRBV7-8	TRBJ2-7	TRBD1
CASSVGGQGVYEQYF	TGTGCCAGCTCCGTGGGGGGACAGGGTGTTTACGAGCAGTACTTC	NA	TRBV18	TRBJ2-7	TRBD1
CASSQDGRKGNTGELFF	TGCGCCAGCAGCCAAGACGGGAGGAAGGGGAACACCGGGGAGCTGTTTTTT	NA	TRBV4-3	TRBJ2-2	TRBD2
CASSEAGWGLAGGPSYNEQFF	TGTGCCAGCAGTGAAGCGGGTTGGGGACTAGCGGGGGGGCCGTCCTACAATGAGCAGTTCTTC	NA	TRBV6-1	TRBJ2-1	TRBD2
CASSGLAGGYEQYF	TGTGCCAGCAGTGGGTTGGCGGGAGGCTACGAGCAGTACTTC	few	TRBV2	TRBJ2-7	TRBD2
CASSRSPVTSGSADTQYF	TGCGCCAGCAGCCGGTCCCCAGTTACCTCAGGGTCCGCAGATACGCAGTATTTT	NA	TRBV4-3	TRBJ2-3	NA
CASSLVGYTEAFF	TGTGCCAGCAGCTTGGTCGGGTACACTGAAGCTTTCTTT	once	TRBV5-6	TRBJ1-1	NA
CASSLEVLANYEQYF	TGTGCCAGCAGCTTAGAGGTACTAGCGAACTACGAGCAGTACTTC	NA	TRBV7-8	TRBJ2-7	TRBD2
CASSSGQGGEQYF	TGCGCCAGCAGCTCCGGACAGGGAGGCGAGCAGTACTTC	NA	TRBV5-1	TRBJ2-7	TRBD1
CASSSGAGELFF	TGTGCCAGCAGCTCAGGGGCCGGGGAGCTGTTTTTT	NA	TRBV11-3	TRBJ2-2	NA
CASYLDSSSYNEQFF	TGTGCCAGCTACCTGGACTCGAGCTCCTACAATGAGCAGTTCTTC	NA	TRBV28	TRBJ2-1	NA
CASSLASGDNQPQHF	TGTGCCAGCAGCTTAGCATCAGGGGACAATCAGCCCCAGCATTTT	NA	TRBV7-9	TRBJ1-5	NA
CASSQDGVGGPLSYEQYF	TGTGCCAGCAGCCAAGATGGGGTGGGAGGGCCTTTATCCTACGAGCAGTACTTC	NA	TRBV4-2	TRBJ2-7	TRBD2
CASSNDRKAYTGELFF	TGTGCCAGCAGCAACGACAGAAAGGCGTACACCGGGGAGCTGTTTTTT	NA	TRBV11-2	TRBJ2-2	NA
CASSLDQTANSYGYTF	TGTGCCAGCAGCTTAGATCAGACAGCCAATTCCTATGGCTACACCTTC	NA	TRBV7-9	TRBJ1-2	NA
CASSRTSGYNEQFF	TGTGCCAGCAGCCGAACTAGCGGATACAATGAGCAGTTCTTC	NA	TRBV14	TRBJ2-1	TRBD2
CASSLRYTEAFF	TGTGCCAGCAGCCTCAGGTATACTGAAGCTTTCTTT	NA	TRBV28	TRBJ1-1	NA
CASSPYAATGFVGGEQYF	TGTGCCAGCAGCCCCTACGCCGCCACGGGCTTCGTAGGGGGCGAGCAGTACTTC	NA	TRBV7-2	TRBJ2-7	NA
CASSPTGTYEQYF	TGTGCCAGCTCACCGACAGGGACCTACGAGCAGTACTTC	NA	TRBV18	TRBJ2-7	TRBD1
CASSDLAASSYEQYF	TGTGCCAGCAGTGACCTAGCGGCTAGCTCCTACGAGCAGTACTTC	NA	TRBV6-1	TRBJ2-7	TRBD2
CAIRRQGGLDTQYF	TGTGCCATAAGACGACAGGGAGGCCTAGATACGCAGTATTTT	NA	TRBV10-3	TRBJ2-3	NA
CASGGGEGRDEQFF	TGCGCCAGCGGGGGGGGTGAGGGACGGGATGAGCAGTTCTTC	NA	TRBV10-1	TRBJ2-1	TRBD2
CASRPTGIYGYTF	TGTGCCAGCAGACCAACAGGGATCTATGGCTACACCTTC	NA	TRBV6-5	TRBJ1-2	NA
CASASYRGTTDTQYF	TGTGCCAGCGCCTCATACAGGGGTACCACAGATACGCAGTATTTT	NA	TRBV7-9	TRBJ2-3	TRBD1
CASSRTGARWRYTF	TGTGCCAGCAGCCGAACAGGGGCCCGCTGGCGCTACACCTTC	NA	TRBV5-6	TRBJ1-2	TRBD1
CASSITGGERTGELFF	TGTGCCAGCAGCATTACAGGGGGCGAACGGACCGGGGAGCTGTTTTTT	NA	TRBV7-2	TRBJ2-2	TRBD1
CASSLAGGTDTQYF	TGTGCCAGCAGCTTAGCCGGGGGCACAGATACGCAGTATTTT	NA	TRBV7-6	TRBJ2-3	NA
CATSRDGGGAFSRGYEQYF	TGTGCCACCAGCAGAGATGGGGGGGGCGCGTTTTCCCGGGGGTACGAGCAGTACTTC	NA	TRBV15	TRBJ2-7	NA
CASRPQGALFEQFF	TGTGCCAGCCGCCCCCAGGGGGCGCTTTTTGAGCAGTTCTTC	NA	TRBV7-6	TRBJ2-1	TRBD1
CASSLGASSGNTIYF	TGTGCCAGCAGTCTAGGGGCATCCTCTGGAAACACCATATATTTT	NA	TRBV6-1	TRBJ1-3	NA
CASSDRRTGGETEAFF	TGTGCCAGCAGTGACCGGAGGACAGGGGGAGAGACTGAAGCTTTCTTT	NA	TRBV25-1	TRBJ1-1	TRBD1
CASSNSGGSREQFF	TGTGCCAGCTCTAATAGCGGGGGTTCCCGGGAGCAGTTCTTC	once	TRBV18	TRBJ2-1	TRBD2
CASSLTVRAATDTQYF	TGCGCCAGCAGCCTCACCGTCAGGGCGGCCACAGATACGCAGTATTTT	NA	TRBV4-3	TRBJ2-3	NA
CASSYSPTGAATEAFF	TGTGCCAGCAGTTACTCTCCGACAGGGGCGGCCACTGAAGCTTTCTTT	few	TRBV6-5	TRBJ1-1	TRBD1
CASSTRTSGGYTQYF	TGTGCCAGCAGCACCCGGACTAGCGGGGGTTATACGCAGTATTTT	NA	TRBV11-1	TRBJ2-3	TRBD2
CASSWDSRYTEAFF	TGTGCCAGTAGCTGGGACAGTAGGTACACTGAAGCTTTCTTT	once	TRBV19	TRBJ1-1	TRBD1
CASRGGGNQPQHF	TGTGCCAGCAGGGGTGGAGGCAATCAGCCCCAGCATTTT	NA	TRBV6-5	TRBJ1-5	NA
CASSLAGGPDTQYF	TGTGCCAGCAGCTTAGCGGGGGGGCCAGATACGCAGTATTTT	NA	TRBV5-4	TRBJ2-3	TRBD2
CASSDSYRGQSSPLHF	TGTGCCAGCAGTGACTCGTACAGGGGGCAATCTTCACCCCTCCACTTT	NA	TRBV6-4	TRBJ1-6	TRBD1
CASSSWTGSHEQYF	TGTGCCAGCAGTTCTTGGACAGGGTCCCACGAGCAGTACTTC	few	TRBV28	TRBJ2-7	TRBD1
CASSTSDRGSGELFF	TGTGCCAGCAGCACCTCGGACAGGGGATCCGGGGAGCTGTTTTTT	NA	TRBV9	TRBJ2-2	TRBD1
CASRAREGRADTQYF	TGCGCCAGCCGGGCCAGGGAGGGCCGGGCAGATACGCAGTATTTT	NA	TRBV5-1	TRBJ2-3	TRBD2
CASSQVFSRFDSRYEQYF	TGCGCCAGCAGCCAAGTCTTCAGCCGGTTCGACTCCCGCTACGAGCAGTACTTC	NA	TRBV4-1	TRBJ2-7	NA
CASSFAGPNQPQHF	TGTGCCAGCAGCTTCGCGGGGCCCAATCAGCCCCAGCATTTT	NA	TRBV5-8	TRBJ1-5	NA
CASSTGLAGLNEQFF	TGCGCCAGCAGCACGGGACTAGCGGGACTGAATGAGCAGTTCTTC	NA	TRBV4-1	TRBJ2-1	TRBD2
CASSFDELASNEQFF	TGCGCCAGCAGCTTCGACGAACTAGCGTCCAATGAGCAGTTCTTC	once	TRBV5-1	TRBJ2-1	TRBD2
CASSQGVQQPQHF	TGTGCCAGCAGTCAAGGGGTGCAGCAGCCCCAGCATTTT	NA	TRBV6-6	TRBJ1-5	NA
CASSLITGGTEAFF	TGTGCCAGCAGCTTAATCACAGGGGGTACTGAAGCTTTCTTT	once	TRBV7-9	TRBJ1-1	TRBD1
CASSKASGRAGEQYF	TGTGCCAGCAGCAAAGCCAGCGGGAGGGCCGGCGAGCAGTACTTC	NA	TRBV28	TRBJ2-7	TRBD2
CASSLGIQGSEQYF	TGTGCCAGCAGCTTGGGGATACAGGGGAGCGAGCAGTACTTC	few	TRBV5-6	TRBJ2-7	TRBD1
CASRQEVGTGELFF	TGCGCCAGCAGGCAGGAGGTCGGCACCGGGGAGCTGTTTTTT	NA	TRBV5-1	TRBJ2-2	NA
CAIQKNDRVGGYTF	TGTGCCATCCAGAAAAATGACAGGGTGGGTGGCTACACCTTC	NA	TRBV10-3	TRBJ1-2	TRBD1
CASSPGQGQPQHF	TGTGCCAGCTCACCTGGACAGGGACAGCCCCAGCATTTT	NA	TRBV18	TRBJ1-5	TRBD1
CATRTRDTLSGELFF	TGTGCCACCCGAACCCGGGACACCCTTTCCGGGGAGCTGTTTTTT	NA	TRBV15	TRBJ2-2	NA
CASSLAGTSGAYEQYF	TGCGCCAGCAGCTTGGCCGGGACTAGCGGGGCCTACGAGCAGTACTTC	NA	TRBV5-1	TRBJ2-7	TRBD2
CASSMGTLWYF	TGTGCCAGTAGTATGGGGACACTTTGGTACTTC	few	TRBV19	TRBJ2-4	NA